The source of this TCR beta chain is a study of T-cell reconstitution after alpha-beta-depleted transplantation in children. This clonotype has a single count. Per the germline V gene, CDR1 is LGHDT and CDR2 is YNNKEL (reference sequence). The CDR3 runs to 16 residues. V shed 0 bases, J shed 9 bases, and the junction held 11 bases outside the gene matches. Preparation of the TCRbeta library used unique molecular identifiers. TCRdb passed the PCR reads through MiXCR, listing each CDR3 protein once. The profile shows about 420,000 distinct CDR3 sequences, about 11% of them singletons. This sequence joins TRBV3-1 and TRBJ2-1, with 7 bases aligning to TRBD2. Specimen: PBMCs from the stem cell graft donor, collected from the stem cell graft. This sequence originates from a human donor who donated a stem cell graft to a child with acute myeloid leukemia. CDR3 region: CASSQEGLAGVAEQFF. The CDR3 DNA follows: TGTGCCAGCAGCCAAGAGGGTTTGGCGGGAGTGGCTGAGCAGTTCTTC.